The 25 T cell receptor beta chains presented below share a single source sample, sequenced in a study of OX40 agonist ivuxolimab in advanced cancers. Produced via immunoSEQ multiplex PCR; TCRdb's table is partial and in-frame only. The repertoire consists of tens of thousands of clones, with approximately 91% occurring once and the leading ten covering 0.75% to 0.9%. This specimen was CD4+ or CD8+ T cells sorted from blood, taken in a trial of the OX40 agonist ivuxolimab. The receptors stem from an adult with an advanced solid tumor such as melanoma, head and neck, liver or kidney cancer.

The rearrangement links TRBV19 to TRBJ1-2; 7 bases match TRBD1. Germline V gives CDR1 LNHDA, CDR2 SQIVND (reference sequence). This CDR3 comprises 15 residues. Trimming took 7 bases from V and 8 from J; bases not matched to a gene: 16. The CDR3 reads CASTPGGARGKGYTF. The DNA for the CDR3 is TGTGCCAGTACCCCGGGTGGCGCCAGGGGGAAAGGCTACACCTTC. Full variable domain (outside the CDR3, taken from reference TRBV19 and TRBJ1-2): DGGITQSPKYLFRKEGQNVTLSCEQNLNHDAMYWYRQDPGQGLRLIYYSQIVNDFQKGDIAEGYSVSREKKESFPLTVTSAQKNPTAFYLCASTPGGARGKGYTFGSGTRLTVV.

This rearrangement joins TRBV15 to TRBJ2-1; 9 nucleotides match TRBD1. With 3 bases clipped from V and 6 bases from J, the junction kept 15 bases outside the gene matches. Germline lookup yields CDR1 LNHNV and CDR2 YYDKDF (reference sequence). The CDR3 runs 18 residues. In DNA form, the CDR3 reads TGTGCCACCAGCAGGGACTGGGGAGGGACAGGGAAATCCAATGAGCAGTTCTTC. Encoded protein: CATSRDWGGTGKSNEQFF.

On this clone itself: Distinct nucleotide sequences in the sample also encode this CDR3. The chain is built from TRBV18 and TRBJ2-7; TRBD2 aligns across 13 bases. V was clipped by 3 bases and J by 3 bases; unmatched bases: 2. CDR3 length equals 15 residues. Per germline, CDR1 KGHSH and CDR2 LQKENI. In DNA form, the CDR3 reads TGTGCCAGCTCACCGCGGACTAGCGGGAGCTACGAGCAGTACTTC. Translating gives CASSPRTSGSYEQYF.

The sample holds one count of this clone. The chain employs TRBV27 and TRBJ1-1; D is unclear. The V and J ends lost 2 bases and 0 bases respectively, with 10 bases between them. The CDR3 extends over 15 amino acids. Germline assignment: CDR1 MNHEY and CDR2 SMNVEV (reference sequence). CDR3 nucleotide sequence: TGTGCCAGCAGTTTAATCCACCCGATGAACACTGAAGCTTTCTTT. This encodes CASSLIHPMNTEAFF.

The rearrangement joins TRBV6-6 to TRBJ1-5; 7 nucleotides agree with TRBD1. V dropped 5 bases and J dropped 1; count of bases not matched to a gene: 8. The CDR3 is made up of 16 amino acids. Germline V gene sequence: CDR1 MNHNY, CDR2 SVGAGI (reference sequence). CDR3 residues: CASSQGKGASNQPQHF. CDR3 bases: TGTGCCAGCAGTCAAGGAAAGGGGGCAAGCAATCAGCCCCAGCATTTT.

The chain couples TRBV6-1 to TRBJ2-5; maybe TRBD2 (5 bases). This CDR3 has 13 residues. V gave up 1 base and J gave up 5 bases, with 8 bases separating them. The germline gives CDR1 MNHNS, CDR2 SASEGT. CDR3 region: CASSEVRGETQYF. The CDR3 DNA follows: TGTGCCAGCAGTGAAGTCCGGGGTGAGACCCAGTACTTC.

CDR3 sequence (DNA): TGCGCCAGCAGCGTGCAAGCGGGAGGCACAGATACGCAGTATTTT. It codes for CASSVQAGGTDTQYF. The chain joins TRBV5-1 to TRBJ2-3, with 8 positions matching TRBD2. Germline loops: CDR1 SGHRS, CDR2 YFSETQ. V shed 4 bases, J shed 1 base, and the junction held 5 bases outside the gene matches. This CDR3 region has 15 residues.

The chain employs TRBV14 and TRBJ1-2; D unclear. The CDR3 runs 14 residues. CDR1 SGHDN and CDR2 FVKESK come from the germline V gene. Trimming removed 1 base from V and 4 bases from J, with 10 bases in between. This chain's CDR3 is CASSQAGGPYGYTF. The CDR3 DNA is TGTGCCAGCAGCCAAGCTGGAGGGCCCTATGGCTACACCTTC.

The rearrangement uses TRBV30 and TRBJ1-3; perhaps TRBD1 as D (5 bases). The CDR3 has 18 amino acids. Germline values: CDR1 GTSNPN, CDR2 SVGIG (reference sequence). Trimming pared 0 bases from V and 0 bases from J, leaving 18 bases between. CDR3 sequence (DNA): TGTGCCTGGAGTGTATGGCGGGACGGAGCGAGCTCTGGAAACACCATATATTTT. Translated: CAWSVWRDGASSGNTIYF.

This clone showed up just a few times. V usage is TRBV29-1 and J usage is TRBJ1-1, with 11 nucleotides matching TRBD1. The CDR3 loop spans 14 amino acids. After removal of 6 bases from V and 5 bases from J, the junction contained 8 bases not matched to a gene. The germline V gene has CDR1 SQVTM and CDR2 ANQGSEA. In DNA form, the CDR3 reads TGCAGCGTGGATGGACAGGGGGCTCGAACTGAAGCTTTCTTT. This codes for CSVDGQGARTEAFF.

This clone has more than one count but fewer than ten. The chain couples TRBV6-1 to TRBJ1-5; D remains ambiguous. V lost 7 bases and J lost 9, with 13 bases in between. This CDR3 contains 12 residues. The germline V gene has CDR1 MNHNS and CDR2 SASEGT. Written as DNA, the CDR3 is TGTGCCAGCACCGACGGACTGCTGCCCCAGCATTTT. Translated: CASTDGLLPQHF.

J is TRBJ2-7 and V is TRBV6-5, with TRBD1 matching 10 bases. The CDR3 length is 13 residues. The V and J ends lost 5 bases and 6 bases, in that order; junction bases with no gene match: 4. CDR1 and CDR2 from the germline V gene are MNHEY and SVGAGI. CDR3 bases: TGTGCCAGCAGTAGGGACAGGGGATCCGAGCAGTACTTC. It codes for CASSRDRGSEQYF.

The chain combines TRBV6-5 with TRBJ1-5, with D maybe TRBD1 (5 bases). Germline V CDR1 and CDR2: MNHEY, SVGAGI. V was trimmed by 5 bases and J by 7 bases, leaving 15 bases between them. CDR3 length equals 14 residues. The CDR3 here is CASSEIRERQPQHF. The CDR3 DNA reads as TGTGCCAGCAGTGAGATCAGGGAACGGCAGCCCCAGCATTTT.

This sequence joins TRBV19 and TRBJ1-5, with D possibly being TRBD1 (6 bases). This CDR3 is built from 14 residues. Germline values: CDR1 LNHDA, CDR2 SQIVND (reference sequence). V was cut by 3 bases and J by 4 bases, with 10 bases left in between. The CDR3 protein is CASSIRGPNQPQHF. The CDR3 DNA reads as TGTGCCAGTAGTATCAGGGGCCCTAATCAGCCCCAGCATTTT.

This clone appeared a single time. This chain joins TRBV5-1 and TRBJ1-3; D gene uncertain. The CDR3 has 14 residues. V lost 0 bases, J lost 1 base, and 5 bases lay in between. From germline, CDR1 is SGHRS and CDR2 YFSETQ. This chain's CDR3 is CASSLGLSGNTIYF. The DNA of the CDR3 is TGCGCCAGCAGCTTGGGGTTGTCTGGAAACACCATATATTTT.

The J gene is TRBJ1-5, the V gene TRBV5-6, with 7 nucleotides matching TRBD1. CDR3 length: 13 amino acids. V gave up 3 bases and J gave up 4 bases; unmatched junction bases: 1. CDR1 is SGHDT and CDR2 is YYEEEE in the germline V gene. The CDR3 loop is CASSSDRNQPQHF. CDR3 bases: TGTGCCAGCAGCTCGGACAGGAATCAGCCCCAGCATTTT. Drawing the rest from reference TRBV5-6 and TRBJ1-5, the complete variable domain is DAGVTQSPTHLIKTRGQQVTLRCSPKSGHDTVSWYQQALGQGPQFIFQYYEEEERQRGNFPDRFSGHQFPNYSSELNVNALLLGDSALYLCASSSDRNQPQHFGDGTRLSIL.

The chain has TRBV18 and TRBJ1-2; a weak D match, TRBD1 (5 bases). CDR1 and CDR2 (germline): KGHSH, LQKENI. V was clipped by 3 bases and J by 8 bases, with 13 bases between them. The CDR3 spans 13 residues. CDR3 region: CASSPGAGQGYTF. CDR3 sequence (DNA): TGTGCCAGCTCACCTGGGGCAGGGCAAGGCTACACCTTC.

The rearrangement uses TRBV10-3 and TRBJ2-3, with D unresolved. The CDR3 is 13 amino acids. Trimming removed 6 bases at V and 0 bases at J, with 7 bases between. From germline, CDR1 is ENHRY and CDR2 SYGVKD. DNA for the CDR3: TGTGCCATCAGCGAAGGGAGCACAGATACGCAGTATTTT. Residues: CAISEGSTDTQYF.

CDR3 coding DNA: TGTGCCAGCAGTCCAACACCGGGATCATACACCTTC. It specifies CASSPTPGSYTF. This rearrangement joins TRBV28 to TRBJ1-2; D uncertain. V lost 5 bases and J 11 bases, leaving 15 bases between the germline ends. The CDR3 runs to 12 residues. CDR1 MDHEN and CDR2 SYDVKM come from the germline V gene.

Here the CDR3 reads CASREQGSHSPLHF. In nucleotides, the CDR3 is TGCGCCAGCAGAGAACAGGGATCTCATTCACCCCTCCACTTT. This rearrangement joins TRBV10-2 to TRBJ1-6; perhaps TRBD1 as D (6 bases). CDR3 size: 14 residues. V was shortened by 6 bases and J by 8 bases, with 14 bases between the two germline ends. CDR1 is WSHSY and CDR2 is SAAADI in the germline V gene.

This clone appeared a single time. DNA for the CDR3: TGTGCCAGCAGCCTCGGGGGTAGCCGACCCACAGATACGCAGTATTTT. It encodes CASSLGGSRPTDTQYF. This chain joins TRBV5-4 and TRBJ2-3; maybe TRBD2 (6 bases). Trimming stripped 4 bases from V and 2 bases from J, with 17 bases between. CDR3 length: 16 amino acids. Germline assignment: CDR1 SGHNT and CDR2 YYREEE (reference sequence). Full variable domain (outside the CDR3, taken from reference TRBV5-4 and TRBJ2-3): ETGVTQSPTHLIKTRGQQVTLRCSSQSGHNTVSWYQQALGQGPQFIFQYYREEENGRGNFPPRFSGLQFPNYSSELNVNALELDDSALYLCASSLGGSRPTDTQYFGPGTRLTVL.

The chain links TRBV30 to TRBJ2-1, with 10 bases lining up with TRBD1. CDR1 and CDR2 from the germline V gene are GTSNPN and SVGIG (reference sequence). The CDR3 spans 14 residues. Unmatched junction bases numbered 4, after V lost 4 bases and J lost 4 bases. CDR3 nucleotide sequence: TGTGCCTGGACCCGGGACAGGGGTTACAATGAGCAGTTCTTC. Translation: CAWTRDRGYNEQFF.

The rearrangement links TRBV19 to TRBJ2-5; either TRBD1 or TRBD2 may fit D (5 bases each). V lost 7 bases and J 5 bases, leaving 14 bases between the germline ends. Per the germline V gene, CDR1 is LNHDA and CDR2 is SQIVND (reference sequence). The CDR3 has 13 amino acids. CDR3 amino acids: CASKHGAAETQYF. As DNA, the CDR3 is TGTGCCAGTAAGCACGGGGCTGCGGAGACCCAGTACTTC.

The chain employs TRBV9 and TRBJ2-5; 15 bases are a match to TRBD2. CDR1 and CDR2 from the germline V gene are SGDLS and YYNGEE. V lost 4 bases, J lost 0 bases, and 16 bases stayed unmatched. The CDR3 has 21 residues. CDR3 sequence reads: CASSPAGLAGGRGGYQETQYF. In DNA form, the CDR3 reads TGTGCCAGCAGCCCGGCGGGACTAGCGGGAGGCCGAGGAGGGTACCAAGAGACCCAGTACTTC.

The V call is TRBV19, the J call TRBJ2-7; 14 bases line up with TRBD2. Unmatched junction bases numbered 1, after V lost 5 bases and J lost 4 bases. The CDR3 is 14 residues long. Germline-derived CDR1 and CDR2 are LNHDA and SQIVND (reference sequence). The CDR3 region has the DNA TGTGCCAGTAGTGGACTAGCGGGGGGATACGAGCAGTACTTC. The encoded protein is CASSGLAGGYEQYF.